A single sample is the source of the 17 T cell receptor beta chains below, sequenced in a study of spatial heterogeneity in lung cancer. TCRdb re-called the 5' RACE reads through MiXCR, storing one row per CDR3 protein. Among approximately 24,000 distinct CDR3 sequences, 4.7% were seen once, and the ten largest hold under 6.5%. The time point denotes: sample taken at primary tumor resection. Unsorted tumor, nontumor lung tissue or cryopreserved PBMC supplied the whole RNA. Sequenced here: PBMCs, sampled at surgery. These receptors were obtained from a male donor with early-stage non-small cell lung cancer.

This clonotype occurred many times. This sequence joins TRBV27 and TRBJ1-1, with 9 positions matching TRBD1. Germline V gives CDR1 MNHEY, CDR2 SMNVEV (reference sequence). The CDR3 spans 18 residues. J was trimmed by 1 base and V by 2 bases; bases with no gene match: 11. The CDR3 region is CASSLVPGTGWKNTEAFF. In DNA form, the CDR3 reads TGTGCCAGCAGTTTAGTCCCTGGGACAGGGTGGAAGAACACTGAAGCTTTCTTT.

The CDR3 loop reads CASSPRVGGYTF. The CDR3 region has the DNA TGTGCCAGCAGTCCCAGGGTAGGCGGCTACACCTTC. The V call is TRBV6-5, the J call TRBJ1-2; D is possibly TRBD1 (5 bases). The germline V gene has CDR1 MNHEY and CDR2 SVGAGI. The CDR3 loop spans 12 amino acids. Trimming stripped 5 bases from V and 8 bases from J, with 12 bases between.

V and J are TRBV24-1 and TRBJ2-3; D not resolved. This CDR3 spans 15 amino acids. Trimming cost V 5 bases and J 0 bases, with 11 bases left between them. The germline V gene has CDR1 KGHDR and CDR2 SFDVKD. Written as DNA, the CDR3 is TGTGCCACCAGTGGTAAGCACACTAGCACAGATACGCAGTATTTT. It is translated as CATSGKHTSTDTQYF.

This clonotype appeared many times. The chain has TRBV6-5 and TRBJ1-2; no reliable D call. V lost 3 bases, J lost 9 bases, and 14 bases lay in between. In germline, CDR1 is MNHEY, CDR2 SVGAGI. The CDR3 contains 13 residues. This CDR3 is CASSYADPGSYTF. The CDR3 region has the DNA TGTGCCAGCAGTTATGCCGACCCCGGGAGCTACACCTTC.

Within the sample, this clonotype is medium-sized (0.01 to 0.1%). The chain combines TRBV10-3 with TRBJ2-7, with 7 bases aligning to TRBD2. Germline loops: CDR1 ENHRY, CDR2 SYGVKD. This CDR3 contains 15 residues. Trimming took 11 bases from V and 0 from J; bases not matched to a gene: 13. CDR3 amino acids: CASHPSGGSSYEQYF. CDR3 nucleotides: TGTGCCTCTCATCCATCCGGGGGGAGCTCCTACGAGCAGTACTTC.

Judged by abundance, this clonotype is medium-sized. The chain uses TRBV28 and TRBJ2-5, with D perhaps matching TRBD2 (6 bases). V lost 5 bases to trimming and J lost 8 bases, with 18 bases between them. Germline V lookup: CDR1 MDHEN, CDR2 SYDVKM. There are 14 residues in the CDR3. The CDR3 is CASSLPGGTGTQYF. CDR3 bases: TGTGCCAGCAGTCTCCCCGGGGGTACAGGAACCCAGTACTTC.

In this sample, this clonotype turned up many times. The chain recombines TRBV6-6 with TRBJ1-4; D might be TRBD1 (6 bases). Trimming removed 5 bases from V and 5 bases from J, with 12 bases in between. The CDR3 contains 14 residues. The germline V gene encodes CDR1 MNHNY and CDR2 SVGAGI (reference sequence). Here the CDR3 reads CASSGQTGNEKLFF. CDR3 DNA: TGTGCCAGCAGTGGCCAAACAGGGAATGAAAAACTGTTTTTT.

The chain combines TRBV21-1 with TRBJ2-7; the listed D gene, TRBD1, was not tested against the DNA. TRBV21-1 is labeled a pseudogene. This CDR3 comprises 18 residues. The CDR3 loop is CASSRLFGPKSGAYEQYF. The CDR3 coding sequence is TGTGCCAGCAGCCGTTTGTTCGGACCAAAATCGGGGGCCTACGAGCAGTACTTC.

This clonotype was counted ten times or more. This rearrangement joins TRBV28 to TRBJ1-2; D ambiguous. V gave up 7 bases and J gave up 8 bases, with 11 bases separating them. Germline CDR1 is MDHEN and CDR2 is SYDVKM. This CDR3 is 11 amino acids long. CDR3 nucleotide sequence: TGTGCCAGCACCTGGGGTTTAGGCTACACCTTC. Translating gives CASTWGLGYTF.

The chain combines TRBV5-4 with TRBJ1-2; D gene unclear. The germline V and J ends were trimmed by 2 bases and 4 bases, with 18 bases remaining between them. Germline lookup yields CDR1 SGHNT and CDR2 YYREEE (reference sequence). This CDR3 has 16 amino acids. The CDR3 coding sequence is TGTGCCAGCAGCTTCGACGTGGGGAGGAGCCTCTATGGCTACACCTTC. Residues: CASSFDVGRSLYGYTF.

This clonotype was recorded many times. The CDR3 is CASSLGDRRNSPLHF. CDR3 in DNA: TGTGCCAGCAGCTTAGGGGACAGGCGCAATTCACCCCTCCACTTT. The V and J genes are TRBV7-2 and TRBJ1-6; 8 nucleotides agree with TRBD1. V shed 1 base and J 7 bases; nucleotides not matched to a gene: 3. In germline, CDR1 is SGHTA, CDR2 FQGNSA. The CDR3 loop spans 15 amino acids. Supplemented by reference TRBV7-2 and TRBJ1-6, the full variable domain reads GAGVSQSPSNKVTEKGKDVELRCDPISGHTALYWYRQSLGQGLEFLIYFQGNSAPDKSGLPSDRFSAERTGGSVSTLTIQRTQQEDSAVYLCASSLGDRRNSPLHFGNGTRLTVT.

This clonotype has ten or more counts. This chain joins TRBV5-1 and TRBJ2-7; D is perhaps TRBD1 (5 bases). V was shortened by 0 bases and J by 3 bases, with 10 bases between the two germline ends. CDR1 is SGHRS, CDR2 YFSETQ, per germline. The CDR3 is 14 amino acids. CDR3 coding DNA: TGCGCCAGCAGCTTGGAAAAGGGGTACTACGAGCAGTACTTC. This sequence encodes CASSLEKGYYEQYF.

This clonotype is medium-sized in the sample. The gene calls are TRBV28 and TRBJ1-5; D possibly corresponds to TRBD1 (6 bases). V was shortened by 5 bases and J by 4 bases, with 24 bases between the two germline ends. Looked up from germline, CDR1 is MDHEN and CDR2 is SYDVKM. The CDR3 totals 18 residues. CDR3 amino acids: CASSPPARTSRGNQPQHF. DNA for the CDR3: TGTGCCAGCAGTCCCCCCGCCCGGACTTCAAGGGGGAATCAGCCCCAGCATTTT.

This clonotype occurred many times. The genes are TRBV7-3 and TRBJ2-3, with D uncertain. Trimming shortened V by 2 bases and J by 6 bases, and 9 bases separated the two germline ends. The CDR3 totals 13 residues. CDR1 and CDR2 from the germline V gene are SGHTA and FQGTGA. CDR3 nucleotides: TGTGCCAGCAGCTTATCCGTCCTGGATACGCAGTATTTT. Encoded protein: CASSLSVLDTQYF.

This clonotype was counted at least ten times. The V and J genes are TRBV5-5 and TRBJ1-2; TRBD1 aligns across 8 bases. Unmatched junction bases numbered 2, after V lost 4 bases and J lost 0 bases. Germline V gives CDR1 SGHKS, CDR2 YYEKEE (reference sequence). This CDR3 spans 14 amino acids. CDR3 nucleotides: TGTGCCAGCAGCCGACAGGGGCCTAACTATGGCTACACCTTC. Translated: CASSRQGPNYGYTF. The complete variable domain, with remaining parts taken from reference TRBV5-5 and TRBJ1-2, reads DAGVTQSPTHLIKTRGQQVTLRCSPISGHKSVSWYQQVLGQGPQFIFQYYEKEERGRGNFPDRFSARQFPNYSSELNVNALLLGDSALYLCASSRQGPNYGYTFGSGTRLTVV.

At least ten counts were recorded for this clonotype. The CDR3 nucleotides read TGTGCCAGCAGCTTATTGAATCGTGCCGGCGGGGTCTCCACCGGGGAGCTGTTTTTT. This gives the protein CASSLLNRAGGVSTGELFF. The chain recombines TRBV7-9 with TRBJ2-2, with D perhaps TRBD2 (6 bases). Between the trimmed V and J ends, which lost 2 bases and 4 bases, there was a span of 23 bases. CDR3 length: 19 residues. Looked up from germline, CDR1 is SEHNR and CDR2 is FQNEAQ (reference sequence).

In its sample, this clonotype was seen many times. The chain carries TRBV10-3 and TRBJ2-7; TRBD1 matches 9 bases. With V trimmed by 10 bases and J by 2 bases, 12 bases remained unmatched. The CDR3 sequence is 15 residues long. CDR1 ENHRY and CDR2 SYGVKD come from the germline V gene. The CDR3 DNA follows: TGTGCCACCTCGCCGGGACAGGGCCCTCCCTACGAGCAGTACTTC. This gives the protein CATSPGQGPPYEQYF.